The source of this T cell receptor beta chain is a study of cytomegalovirus exposure and HLA in healthy donors. Worth noting for this clone: The antigen remains undetermined.

The study, taken as a whole, reports: TCR beta V segments were, for the most part, productive about 87% or about 30% of the time in an earlier analysis.

Primers: 60 Vbeta forward and 13 Jbeta reverse. Profiling relied on immunoSEQ multiplex PCR, and the TCRdb table lists in-frame clones only, not all of them. The data show under 150,000 clones, approximately 80% seen once. CDR1 SGHNT and CDR2 YYREEE come from the germline V gene (reference sequence). The CDR3 loop spans 13 amino acids. Trimming cost V 4 bases and J 1 base, with 8 bases left between them. V and J are TRBV5-4 and TRBJ1-1, with a possible D match to TRBD1 (6 bases). The TCR sequence derives from a woman aged 40 to 55 in good health and CMV-seropositive. The sample comprised PBMCs. CDR3 DNA: TGTGCCAGCAGCGCGACAGGGAACACTGAAGCTTTCTTT. Translated: CASSATGNTEAFF.